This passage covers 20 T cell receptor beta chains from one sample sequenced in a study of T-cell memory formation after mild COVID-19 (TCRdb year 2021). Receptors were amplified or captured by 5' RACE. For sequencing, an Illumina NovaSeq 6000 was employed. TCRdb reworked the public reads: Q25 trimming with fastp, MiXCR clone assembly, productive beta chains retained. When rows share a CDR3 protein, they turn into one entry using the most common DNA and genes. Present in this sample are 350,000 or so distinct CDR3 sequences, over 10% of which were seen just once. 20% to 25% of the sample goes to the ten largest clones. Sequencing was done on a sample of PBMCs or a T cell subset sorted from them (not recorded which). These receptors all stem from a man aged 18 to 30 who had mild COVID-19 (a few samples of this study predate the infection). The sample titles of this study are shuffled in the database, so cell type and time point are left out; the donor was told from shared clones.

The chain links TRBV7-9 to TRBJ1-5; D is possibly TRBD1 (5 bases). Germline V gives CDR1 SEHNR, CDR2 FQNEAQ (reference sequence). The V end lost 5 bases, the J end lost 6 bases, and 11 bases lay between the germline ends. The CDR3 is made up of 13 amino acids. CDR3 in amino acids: CASSGGAVQPQHF. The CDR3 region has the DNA TGTGCCAGCAGCGGAGGGGCGGTTCAGCCCCAGCATTTT.

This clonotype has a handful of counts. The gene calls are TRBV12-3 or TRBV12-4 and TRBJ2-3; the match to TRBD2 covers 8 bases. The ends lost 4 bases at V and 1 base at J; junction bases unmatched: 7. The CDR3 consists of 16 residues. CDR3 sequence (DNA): TGTGCCAGCAGTTCCTTGGCGGGAGGCCGCACAGATACGCAGTATTTT. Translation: CASSSLAGGRTDTQYF.

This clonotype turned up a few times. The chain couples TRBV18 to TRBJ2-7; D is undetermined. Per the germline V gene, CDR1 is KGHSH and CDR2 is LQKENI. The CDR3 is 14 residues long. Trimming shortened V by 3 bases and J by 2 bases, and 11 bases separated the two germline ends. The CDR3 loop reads CASSPLEWPYEQYF. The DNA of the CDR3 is TGTGCCAGCTCACCCCTTGAATGGCCCTACGAGCAGTACTTC.

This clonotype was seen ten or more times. CDR3 DNA: TGTGCCAGCAGCTTAGCGTTTCTAGCGGGGGCGAACAATGAGCAGTTCTTC. This translates into CASSLAFLAGANNEQFF. The rearrangement links TRBV7-9 to TRBJ2-1; 10 nucleotides agree with TRBD2. The ends lost 0 bases at V and 5 bases at J; junction bases unmatched: 7. CDR1 is SEHNR and CDR2 is FQNEAQ in the germline V gene (reference sequence). The CDR3 totals 17 residues.

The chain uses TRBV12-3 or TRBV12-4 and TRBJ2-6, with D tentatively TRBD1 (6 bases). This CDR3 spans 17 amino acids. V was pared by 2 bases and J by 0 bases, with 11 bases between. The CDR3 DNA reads TGTGCCAGCAGTTTAAGTCAGGGGTTCTCTGGGGCCAACGTCCTGACTTTC. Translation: CASSLSQGFSGANVLTF.

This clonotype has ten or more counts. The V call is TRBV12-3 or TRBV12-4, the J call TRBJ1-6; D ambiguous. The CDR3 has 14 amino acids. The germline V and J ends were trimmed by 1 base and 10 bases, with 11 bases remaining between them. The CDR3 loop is CASSLGSGRSPLHF. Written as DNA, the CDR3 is TGTGCCAGCAGTTTAGGCAGCGGGCGATCACCCCTCCACTTT.

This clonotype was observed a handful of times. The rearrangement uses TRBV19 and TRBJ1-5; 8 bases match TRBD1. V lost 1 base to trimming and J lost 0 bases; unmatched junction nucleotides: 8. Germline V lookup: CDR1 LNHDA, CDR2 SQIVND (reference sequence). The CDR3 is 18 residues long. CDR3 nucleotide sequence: TGTGCCAGTAGTATAGTTCACAGGGGGGATTATAGCAATCAGCCCCAGCATTTT. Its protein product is CASSIVHRGDYSNQPQHF. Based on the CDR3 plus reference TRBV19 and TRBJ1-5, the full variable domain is DGGITQSPKYLFRKEGQNVTLSCEQNLNHDAMYWYRQDPGQGLRLIYYSQIVNDFQKGDIAEGYSVSREKKESFPLTVTSAQKNPTAFYLCASSIVHRGDYSNQPQHFGDGTRLSIL.

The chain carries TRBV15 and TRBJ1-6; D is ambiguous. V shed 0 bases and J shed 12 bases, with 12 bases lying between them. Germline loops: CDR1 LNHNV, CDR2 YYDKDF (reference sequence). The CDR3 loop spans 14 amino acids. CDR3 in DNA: TGTGCCACCAGCAGAGAACTACAGTCCCGACCCCTCCACTTT. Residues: CATSRELQSRPLHF. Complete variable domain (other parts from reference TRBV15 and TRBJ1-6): DAMVIQNPRYQVTQFGKPVTLSCSQTLNHNVMYWYQQKSSQAPKLLFHYYDKDFNNEADTPDNFQSRRPNTSFCFLDIRSPGLGDTAMYLCATSRELQSRPLHFGNGTRLTVT.

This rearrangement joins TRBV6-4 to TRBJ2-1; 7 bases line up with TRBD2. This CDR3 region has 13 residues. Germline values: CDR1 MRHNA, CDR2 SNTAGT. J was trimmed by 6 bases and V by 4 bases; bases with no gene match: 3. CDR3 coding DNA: TGTGCCAGCAGTGGGGGACTACTCAATGAGCAGTTCTTC. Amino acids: CASSGGLLNEQFF.

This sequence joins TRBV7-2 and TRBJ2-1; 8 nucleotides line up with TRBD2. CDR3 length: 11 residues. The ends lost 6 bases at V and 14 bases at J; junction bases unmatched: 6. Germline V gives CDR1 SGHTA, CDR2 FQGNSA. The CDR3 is CASSQAGEEFF. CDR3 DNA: TGTGCCAGCAGTCAAGCGGGGGAGGAGTTCTTC.

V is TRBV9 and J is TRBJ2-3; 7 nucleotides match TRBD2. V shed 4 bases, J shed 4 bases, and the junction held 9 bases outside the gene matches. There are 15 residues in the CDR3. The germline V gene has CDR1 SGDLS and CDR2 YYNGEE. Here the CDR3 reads CASSTRGGPADTQYF. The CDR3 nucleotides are TGTGCCAGCAGCACCCGCGGGGGACCGGCAGATACGCAGTATTTT.

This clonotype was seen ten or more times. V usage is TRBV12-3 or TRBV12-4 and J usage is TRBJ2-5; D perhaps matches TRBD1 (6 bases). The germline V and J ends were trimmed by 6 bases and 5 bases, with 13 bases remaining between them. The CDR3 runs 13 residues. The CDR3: CASRGTGLETQYF. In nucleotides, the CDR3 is TGTGCCAGCAGGGGTACAGGGCTTGAGACCCAGTACTTC.

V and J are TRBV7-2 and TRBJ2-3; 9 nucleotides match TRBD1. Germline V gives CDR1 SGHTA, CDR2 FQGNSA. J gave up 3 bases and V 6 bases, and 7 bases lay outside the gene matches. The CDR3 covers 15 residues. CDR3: CASRQGASRTDTQYF. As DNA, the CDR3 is TGTGCCAGCAGACAGGGGGCCAGTAGAACAGATACGCAGTATTTT.

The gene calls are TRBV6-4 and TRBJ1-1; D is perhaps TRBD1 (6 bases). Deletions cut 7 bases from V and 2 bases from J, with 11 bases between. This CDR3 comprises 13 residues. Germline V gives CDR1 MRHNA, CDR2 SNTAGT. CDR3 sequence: CASNTGTNTEAFF. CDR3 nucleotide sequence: TGTGCCAGCAACACAGGGACCAACACTGAAGCTTTCTTT.

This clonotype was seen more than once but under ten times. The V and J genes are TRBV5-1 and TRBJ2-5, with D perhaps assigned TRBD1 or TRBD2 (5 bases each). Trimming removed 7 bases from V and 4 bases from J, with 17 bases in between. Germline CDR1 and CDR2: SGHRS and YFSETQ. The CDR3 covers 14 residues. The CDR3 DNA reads TGCGCCAGCGGCCCCCCGGGACGTTCAGAGACCCAGTACTTC. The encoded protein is CASGPPGRSETQYF.

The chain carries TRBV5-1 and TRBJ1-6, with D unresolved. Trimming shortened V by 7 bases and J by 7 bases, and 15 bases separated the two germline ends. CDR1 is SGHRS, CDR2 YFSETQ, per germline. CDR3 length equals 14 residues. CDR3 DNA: TGCGCCAGCCGCCATAGCGGGGAAAATTCACCCCTCCACTTT. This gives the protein CASRHSGENSPLHF.

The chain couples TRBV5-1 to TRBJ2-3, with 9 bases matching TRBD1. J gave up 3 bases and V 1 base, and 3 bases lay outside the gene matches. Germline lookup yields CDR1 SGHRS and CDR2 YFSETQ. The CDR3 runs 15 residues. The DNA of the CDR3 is TGCGCCAGCAGCTTGTACAGGGGGCTGACAGATACGCAGTATTTT. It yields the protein CASSLYRGLTDTQYF.

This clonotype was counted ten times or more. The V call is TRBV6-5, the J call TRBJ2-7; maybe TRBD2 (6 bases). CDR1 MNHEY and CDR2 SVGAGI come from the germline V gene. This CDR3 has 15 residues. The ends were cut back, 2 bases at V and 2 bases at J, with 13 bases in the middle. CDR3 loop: CASSYEGTLPYEQYF. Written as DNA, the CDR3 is TGTGCCAGCAGTTACGAGGGGACTTTGCCCTACGAGCAGTACTTC.

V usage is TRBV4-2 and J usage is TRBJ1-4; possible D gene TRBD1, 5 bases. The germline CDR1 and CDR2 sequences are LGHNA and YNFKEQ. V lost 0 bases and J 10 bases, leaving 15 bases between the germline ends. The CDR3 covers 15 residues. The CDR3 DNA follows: TGTGCCAGCAGCCAAGATCCCGGCCAGGGAGTAAAACTGTTTTTT. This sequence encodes CASSQDPGQGVKLFF.

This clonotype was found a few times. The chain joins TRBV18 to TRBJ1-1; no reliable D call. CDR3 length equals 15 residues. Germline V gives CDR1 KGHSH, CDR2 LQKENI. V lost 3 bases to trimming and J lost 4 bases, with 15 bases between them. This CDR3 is CASSPQDPLSTEAFF. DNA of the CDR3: TGTGCCAGCTCACCCCAGGACCCCCTGAGCACTGAAGCTTTCTTT.